This passage covers 30 T cell receptor beta chains from one sample sequenced in a study of shared T cell receptors in the human thymus. Clones were sequenced by immunoSEQ multiplex PCR, and TCRdb holds only the in-frame ones, with some missing. The table has some 640,000 clones, 70% to 90% seen once. These data were also reused for a study on human thymus T cells.

The sample taken for sequencing was thymocytes. The origin of the receptors is a boy in the first two years of life with a congenital heart defect.

This chain connects TRBV2 to TRBJ1-1; tentatively, D is TRBD1 (6 bases). Germline V gene sequence: CDR1 SNHLY, CDR2 FYNNEI. Trimming cost V 8 bases and J 0 bases, with 10 bases left between them. CDR3 length: 13 residues. The CDR3 loop is CASETGMNTEAFF. CDR3 DNA: TGTGCCAGCGAGACAGGTATGAACACTGAAGCTTTCTTT.

This clone was picked up a small number of times. CDR3 nucleotides: TGTGCCAGCAGGACAGGGGAGAAACTGTTTTTT. Residues: CASRTGEKLFF. The chain uses TRBV6-5 and TRBJ1-4; TRBD1 aligns across 8 bases. The CDR3 contains 11 residues. V shed 6 bases, J shed 11 bases, and the junction held 2 bases outside the gene matches. Germline lookup yields CDR1 MNHEY and CDR2 SVGAGI.

The chain couples TRBV7-7 to TRBJ2-1, with TRBD2 matching 12 bases. The V gene end was trimmed by 2 bases and the J gene end by 6 bases; junction bases not matched to a gene: 17. The CDR3 consists of 20 residues. Germline CDR1 and CDR2: SSHAT and FNYEAQ (reference sequence). CDR3 bases: TGTGCCAGCAGCTTAAGGCCGACTAGCGGGAGTTCCATGATGGGCAATGAGCAGTTCTTC. Protein product: CASSLRPTSGSSMMGNEQFF.

This clone was seen a few times. The chain links TRBV6-5 to TRBJ1-1; 10 positions match TRBD1. This CDR3 has 14 amino acids. Per the germline V gene, CDR1 is MNHEY and CDR2 is SVGAGI. V trimming: 4 bases; J trimming: 1 base; junction bases outside the gene matches: 0. This CDR3 is CASSWTGGNTEAFF. The CDR3 nucleotides are TGTGCCAGCAGTTGGACAGGGGGGAACACTGAAGCTTTCTTT.

The chain links TRBV19 to TRBJ1-3; TRBD1 matches 10 bases. Germline-derived CDR1 and CDR2 are LNHDA and SQIVND (reference sequence). The CDR3 totals 17 residues. V lost 3 bases, J lost 4 bases, and 9 bases stayed unmatched. CDR3 sequence: CASSIGTGVREGNTIYF. The CDR3 DNA sequence: TGTGCCAGTAGTATCGGGACAGGGGTCCGCGAAGGAAACACCATATATTTT.

V usage is TRBV30 and J usage is TRBJ1-5; tentatively, D is TRBD1 (6 bases). The CDR3 spans 17 residues. V lost 0 bases and J 0 bases, leaving 15 bases between the germline ends. The germline V gene has CDR1 GTSNPN and CDR2 SVGIG (reference sequence). Here the CDR3 DNA reads TGTGCCTGGAGTGTCCAATCGGGACACAATAGCAATCAGCCCCAGCATTTT. Protein sequence: CAWSVQSGHNSNQPQHF.

The rearrangement links TRBV6-6 to TRBJ1-5; TRBD1 is a possible D gene (6 bases). The CDR3 is 16 amino acids. CDR1 is MNHNY, CDR2 SVGAGI, per germline (reference sequence). V was clipped by 4 bases and J by 2 bases, with 15 bases between them. The CDR3, as DNA: TGTGCCAGCAGTTGCTTACAGGGTGACGGCAATCAGCCCCAGCATTTT. It translates to CASSCLQGDGNQPQHF.

The sample holds a few counts of this clone. The V call is TRBV4-3, the J call TRBJ1-4, with D unclear. Per germline, CDR1 LGHNA and CDR2 YSLEER. Trimming took off 6 bases at V and 8 bases at J, with 7 bases between the two ends. The CDR3 extends over 11 amino acids. CDR3 residues: CASRGREKLFF. In nucleotides, the CDR3 is TGCGCCAGCAGGGGGAGGGAAAAACTGTTTTTT.

The rearrangement joins TRBV11-3 to TRBJ2-1; 7 positions agree with TRBD2. The V gene end was trimmed by 2 bases and the J gene end by 7 bases; junction bases not matched to a gene: 2. From germline, CDR1 is SGHNT and CDR2 YENEEA. The CDR3 sequence is 13 residues long. The DNA for the CDR3 is TGTGCCAGCAGCTTAATCGGGGGGAATGAGCAGTTCTTC. As protein: CASSLIGGNEQFF.

The chain carries TRBV5-1 and TRBJ2-7, with 7 bases lining up with TRBD2. There are 13 residues in the CDR3. Trimming cost V 4 bases and J 9 bases; bases outside gene matches: 10. Germline-derived CDR1 and CDR2 are SGHRS and YFSETQ. The CDR3 nucleotides read TGCGCCAGCAGCAATATGACTAGCCTCGGGCAGTACTTC. Encoded protein: CASSNMTSLGQYF.

This CDR3 is CASSLQGITDTQYF. The CDR3 nucleotides are TGTGCCAGCAGTTTGCAGGGGATAACAGATACGCAGTATTTT. The chain recombines TRBV28 with TRBJ2-3, with a tentative D call TRBD1 (6 bases). CDR3 size: 14 residues. In germline, CDR1 is MDHEN, CDR2 SYDVKM. V lost 3 bases and J 3 bases, leaving 10 bases between the germline ends.

V and J are TRBV11-2 and TRBJ2-1; TRBD1 matches at 7 bases. CDR1 and CDR2 (germline): SGHAT, FQNNGV. Germline trimming cut 3 bases from V and 4 bases from J; bases unmatched to any gene: 3. The CDR3 extends over 14 amino acids. CDR3 region: CASSFPGQYNEQFF. The CDR3, as DNA: TGTGCCAGCAGCTTCCCGGGACAGTACAATGAGCAGTTCTTC.

The chain couples TRBV10-3 to TRBJ2-5, with a tentative D call TRBD2 (6 bases). The germline CDR1 and CDR2 sequences are ENHRY and SYGVKD. V lost 6 bases and J 6 bases, leaving 14 bases between the germline ends. This CDR3 has 13 amino acids. This CDR3 is CAISGRDSQTQYF. The CDR3 DNA sequence: TGTGCCATCAGCGGCCGGGACTCCCAGACCCAGTACTTC.

The chain uses TRBV27 and TRBJ2-1; D perhaps matches TRBD2 (6 bases). Germline lookup yields CDR1 MNHEY and CDR2 SMNVEV (reference sequence). The CDR3 contains 12 residues. The ends were cut back, 3 bases at V and 11 bases at J, with 11 bases in the middle. CDR3 DNA sequence: TGTGCCAGCAGTTTGCTTAGCGGCAAGCAGTTCTTC. This gives the protein CASSLLSGKQFF.

The chain has TRBV7-3 and TRBJ2-1; 7 positions agree with TRBD2. J gave up 3 bases and V 5 bases, and 7 bases lay outside the gene matches. This CDR3 has 15 residues. Germline CDR1 SGHTA, CDR2 FQGTGA. The CDR3 coding sequence is TGTGCCAGCAGCCTGAGCGGGGCCGACTACAATGAGCAGTTCTTC. It is translated as CASSLSGADYNEQFF.

The V gene is TRBV13, the J gene TRBJ2-3, with D possibly being TRBD2 (6 bases). Trimming shortened V by 3 bases and J by 0 bases, and 13 bases separated the two germline ends. The CDR3 loop spans 16 amino acids. CDR1 and CDR2 from the germline V gene are PRHDT and FYEKMQ (reference sequence). The CDR3 sequence is CASSFAPGTSTDTQYF. DNA for the CDR3: TGTGCCAGCAGCTTTGCACCCGGGACTAGCACAGATACGCAGTATTTT.

The rearrangement links TRBV13 to TRBJ1-4, with TRBD1 matching 7 bases. Germline CDR1 is PRHDT and CDR2 is FYEKMQ (reference sequence). This CDR3 is built from 17 residues. V lost 0 bases to trimming and J lost 0 bases; unmatched junction nucleotides: 4. The CDR3 nucleotides are TGTGCCAGCAGCTTAGGGGACAGGTCTTCAACTAATGAAAAACTGTTTTTT. This sequence encodes CASSLGDRSSTNEKLFF.

This clone was seen once. This sequence joins TRBV28 and TRBJ1-1, with TRBD1 matching 7 bases. The V and J ends lost 5 bases and 3 bases, in that order; junction bases with no gene match: 9. There are 15 residues in the CDR3. Germline CDR1 MDHEN, CDR2 SYDVKM. Here the CDR3 reads CASSLLRDSDTEAFF. The CDR3 DNA follows: TGTGCCAGCAGTCTCCTTAGGGACAGCGACACTGAAGCTTTCTTT.

This clone was observed a few times. The CDR3 spells CASSSKDRMNTEAFF. The CDR3, as DNA: TGTGCCAGCAGCTCCAAGGACAGGATGAACACTGAAGCTTTCTTT. This rearrangement joins TRBV28 to TRBJ1-1, with 7 bases identical to TRBD1. This CDR3 has 15 residues. After removal of 6 bases from V and 0 bases from J, the junction contained 7 bases not matched to a gene. In germline, CDR1 is MDHEN, CDR2 SYDVKM.

CDR3 in DNA: TGCGCCAGCAGCCAAGCGTTTCTAGCGGTGGACTACGAGCAGTACTTC. It translates to CASSQAFLAVDYEQYF. The V and J genes are TRBV4-3 and TRBJ2-7; 7 bases fit TRBD2. This CDR3 comprises 16 residues. Per germline, CDR1 LGHNA and CDR2 YSLEER. Trimming cost V 1 base and J 3 bases; bases outside gene matches: 9.

This chain links TRBV6-5 with TRBJ2-1; D might be TRBD2 (6 bases). Trimming left V 4 bases short and J 2 bases short, with 9 bases between. Germline V gene data show CDR1 as MNHEY and CDR2 as SVGAGI. This CDR3 has 14 residues. This CDR3 reads CASSLRGPYNEQFF. CDR3 nucleotides: TGTGCCAGCAGTTTGCGGGGACCCTACAATGAGCAGTTCTTC.

V usage is TRBV5-1 and J usage is TRBJ1-1, with a possible D match to TRBD1 (5 bases). Germline values: CDR1 SGHRS, CDR2 YFSETQ. The CDR3 sequence is 16 residues long. The V and J ends lost 0 bases and 1 base respectively, with 13 bases between them. The CDR3 nucleotides read TGCGCCAGCAGCTTGGGTGGGGAGGGGAGGAACACTGAAGCTTTCTTT. Its protein product is CASSLGGEGRNTEAFF. Full variable domain (rest looked up from reference TRBV5-1 and TRBJ1-1): KAGVTQTPRYLIKTRGQQVTLSCSPISGHRSVSWYQQTPGQGLQFLFEYFSETQRNKGNFPGRFSGRQFSNSRSEMNVSTLELGDSALYLCASSLGGEGRNTEAFFGQGTRLTVV.

V and J are TRBV2 and TRBJ1-1; the match to TRBD1 covers 8 bases. The germline gives CDR1 SNHLY, CDR2 FYNNEI. Trimming cost V 8 bases and J 0 bases; bases outside gene matches: 11. The CDR3 loop spans 16 amino acids. CDR3 bases: TGTGCCAGCGGGACAGGAGATTTGGCCATGAACACTGAAGCTTTCTTT. This codes for CASGTGDLAMNTEAFF.

The V and J genes are TRBV6-5 and TRBJ1-5; D is ambiguous. The CDR3 is made up of 13 amino acids. V lost 6 bases and J 5 bases, leaving 11 bases between the germline ends. Germline lookup yields CDR1 MNHEY and CDR2 SVGAGI. Written as DNA, the CDR3 is TGTGCCAGCAGACCCTACGAGTATCAGCCCCAGCATTTT. Translation: CASRPYEYQPQHF.

V and J are TRBV7-3 and TRBJ2-1, with D perhaps matching TRBD2 (5 bases). Germline V lookup: CDR1 SGHTA, CDR2 FQGTGA. The ends were cut back, 1 base at V and 8 bases at J, with 18 bases in the middle. The CDR3 covers 16 residues. This CDR3 reads CASSLITRASIHEQFF. As DNA, the CDR3 is TGTGCCAGCAGCTTAATCACTAGGGCCTCGATACATGAGCAGTTCTTC.

The chain joins TRBV28 to TRBJ2-1; 9 positions match TRBD1. V lost 4 bases and J lost 0; bases outside the gene matches: 16. Looked up from germline, CDR1 is MDHEN and CDR2 is SYDVKM. The CDR3 length is 20 residues. Here the CDR3 DNA reads TGTGCCAGCAGTTCTCCCCGGACAGGGGCCGATCTAAGCTCCTACAATGAGCAGTTCTTC. Translating gives CASSSPRTGADLSSYNEQFF.

V gene TRBV9 combines with J gene TRBJ2-7; no reliable D call. Trimming pared 0 bases from V and 1 base from J, leaving 11 bases between. Germline values: CDR1 SGDLS, CDR2 YYNGEE. The CDR3 contains 15 residues. This CDR3 is CASSVGGVGSYEQYF. DNA of the CDR3: TGTGCCAGCAGCGTAGGTGGTGTCGGGTCCTACGAGCAGTACTTC.

The count of this clone is one. The chain couples TRBV28 to TRBJ2-1; no firm D call. Trimming removed 2 bases at V and 8 bases at J, with 7 bases between. This CDR3 is 12 amino acids long. The V gene's germline CDR1 is MDHEN and CDR2 SYDVKM. In nucleotides, the CDR3 is TGTGCCAGCAGTTTAGGCCCCTATGAGCAGTTCTTC. This translates into CASSLGPYEQFF.

The V gene is TRBV15, the J gene TRBJ1-5; tentatively, D is TRBD1 (6 bases). Trimming cost V 0 bases and J 3 bases, with 18 bases left between them. In germline, CDR1 is LNHNV, CDR2 YYDKDF (reference sequence). The CDR3 totals 18 residues. The CDR3: CATSRDEIQGRYNQPQHF. CDR3 in DNA: TGTGCCACCAGCAGAGATGAAATCCAGGGGCGATACAATCAGCCCCAGCATTTT.

This rearrangement joins TRBV20-1 to TRBJ1-1; 8 bases map to TRBD1. Trimming took 6 bases from V and 5 from J; bases not matched to a gene: 2. Germline CDR1 DFQATT, CDR2 SNEGSKA (reference sequence). This CDR3 has 11 residues. Written as DNA, the CDR3 is TGCAGTGCAAGGACAGGGACTGAAGCTTTCTTT. This codes for CSARTGTEAFF.